This paragraph covers one T cell receptor beta chain sequence. The source of the sample is a study of patients and donors after allogeneic stem cell transplantation. This CDR3 has 18 residues. Germline V CDR1 and CDR2: MNHEY, SMNVEV (reference sequence). Unmatched junction bases numbered 11, after V lost 7 bases and J lost 0 bases. TCRdb recomputed calls from the RT-PCR reads with MiXCR, one row per CDR3 protein. This sample yields about 210,000 distinct CDR3 sequences, of which about 38% are seen a single time; about 9.9% belongs to the top ten. This chain links TRBV27 with TRBJ2-1, with 11 bases lining up with TRBD2. This TCR was recovered from a human donor who was either an allogeneic HSCT recipient or a stem cell or donor lymphocyte infusion donor (not recorded which). It is not recorded whose cells these are; they may come from a transplant donor. Sequences were obtained from blood, either unsorted or a sorted T cell fraction (not recorded which). This CDR3 reads CASMRGTSGASSYNEQFF. The DNA of the CDR3 is TGTGCCAGCATGAGAGGGACTAGCGGAGCCTCCTCCTACAATGAGCAGTTCTTC.